A selection of T cell receptor beta chains follows, all from one sample in a study of T cell responses to AZD1222 COVID-19 vaccine. Clones were sequenced by immunoSEQ multiplex PCR, and TCRdb holds only the in-frame ones, with some missing. The data show under 150,000 clones, with about 88% seen just once and about 9.5% held by the top ten. Sequencing used peripheral blood, obtained 28 days after the second AZD1222 dose. The receptors stem from an adult who received the AZD1222 COVID-19 vaccine. The CDR3 runs from the conserved cysteine through the conserved F or W. The order of the fields is V gene, clone size, D gene, J gene, CDR3 protein, CDR3 DNA. The D gene is left open where the match is weak. For some rows the clone size is stated as once, few or many, or as a class when expanded; others skip it.

v_gene: TRBV19
abundance: few
d_gene: NA
j_gene: TRBJ1-1
CDR3aa: CASSIGGSNTEAFF
CDR3nt: TGTGCCAGTAGTATCGGCGGCTCGAACACTGAAGCTTTCTTT

v_gene: TRBV5-1
abundance: NA
d_gene: NA
j_gene: TRBJ2-2
CDR3aa: CASSFGYVNTGELFF
CDR3nt: TGCGCCAGCAGCTTTGGCTACGTTAACACCGGGGAGCTGTTTTTT

v_gene: TRBV7-6
abundance: NA
d_gene: NA
j_gene: TRBJ1-3
CDR3aa: CASSPDRLGNTIYF
CDR3nt: TGTGCCAGCAGCCCGGACAGACTAGGAAACACCATATATTTT

v_gene: TRBV5-8
abundance: NA
d_gene: NA
j_gene: TRBJ1-6
CDR3aa: CASSGIPPNSPLHF
CDR3nt: TGTGCCAGCTCTGGGATACCGCCGAATTCACCCCTCCACTTT

v_gene: TRBV24-1
abundance: NA
d_gene: TRBD2
j_gene: TRBJ2-1
CDR3aa: CATSDASGTSGYNEQFF
CDR3nt: TGTGCCACCAGTGATGCCTCCGGGACTAGTGGCTACAATGAGCAGTTCTTC

v_gene: TRBV3-1/TRBV3-2
abundance: NA
d_gene: TRBD1
j_gene: TRBJ1-3
CDR3aa: CASSQDTFYRGRRNTIYF
CDR3nt: TGTGCCAGCAGCCAAGATACCTTCTACAGGGGGCGAAGAAACACCATATATTTT

v_gene: TRBV6-2/TRBV6-3
abundance: NA
d_gene: NA
j_gene: TRBJ1-6
CDR3aa: CASSETYSPLHF
CDR3nt: TGTGCCAGCAGTGAGACCTATTCACCCCTCCACTTT

v_gene: TRBV9
abundance: NA
d_gene: TRBD2
j_gene: TRBJ2-3
CDR3aa: CASSVAPSGGSDTQYF
CDR3nt: TGTGCCAGCAGCGTAGCGCCTAGCGGGGGTTCAGATACGCAGTATTTT

v_gene: TRBV2
abundance: NA
d_gene: NA
j_gene: TRBJ1-5
CDR3aa: CASSASPRVPQHF
CDR3nt: TGTGCCAGCAGTGCCTCACCGCGAGTGCCCCAGCATTTT

v_gene: TRBV12-3/TRBV12-4
abundance: NA
d_gene: TRBD1
j_gene: TRBJ1-1
CDR3aa: CASVGTGAEAFF
CDR3nt: TGTGCCAGCGTCGGGACAGGGGCTGAAGCTTTCTTT

v_gene: TRBV7-8
abundance: NA
d_gene: NA
j_gene: TRBJ2-1
CDR3aa: CASSKGGRGGSGGEQFF
CDR3nt: TGTGCCAGCAGCAAAGGGGGAAGGGGTGGTAGCGGAGGGGAGCAGTTCTTC

v_gene: TRBV6-6
abundance: once
d_gene: NA
j_gene: TRBJ2-2
CDR3aa: CASSYKAGELFF
CDR3nt: TGTGCCAGCAGTTATAAAGCGGGGGAGCTGTTTTTT

v_gene: TRBV3-1/TRBV3-2
abundance: NA
d_gene: TRBD2
j_gene: TRBJ2-3
CDR3aa: CASSQFGVAGVTQYF
CDR3nt: TGTGCCAGCAGCCAATTCGGGGTAGCGGGAGTTACGCAGTATTTT

v_gene: TRBV7-2
abundance: NA
d_gene: NA
j_gene: TRBJ2-5
CDR3aa: CASSPVTVQETQYF
CDR3nt: TGTGCCAGCAGCCCAGTGACGGTCCAAGAGACCCAGTACTTC

v_gene: TRBV3-1/TRBV3-2
abundance: NA
d_gene: NA
j_gene: TRBJ1-3
CDR3aa: CASSQGGNTIYF
CDR3nt: TGTGCCAGCAGCCAAGGGGGAAACACCATATATTTT

v_gene: TRBV6-4
abundance: NA
d_gene: TRBD1
j_gene: TRBJ1-1
CDR3aa: CASRRQGDTEAFF
CDR3nt: TGTGCCAGCAGAAGACAGGGCGACACTGAAGCTTTCTTT